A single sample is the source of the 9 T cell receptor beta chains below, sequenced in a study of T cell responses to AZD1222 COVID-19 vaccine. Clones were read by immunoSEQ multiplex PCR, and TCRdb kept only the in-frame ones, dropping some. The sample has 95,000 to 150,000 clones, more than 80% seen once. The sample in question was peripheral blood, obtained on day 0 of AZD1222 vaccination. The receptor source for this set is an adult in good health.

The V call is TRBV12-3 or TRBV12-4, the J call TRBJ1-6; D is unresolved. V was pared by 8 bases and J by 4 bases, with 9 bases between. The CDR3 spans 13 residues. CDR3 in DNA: TGTGCCAGCCGGACGGGGTATAATTCACCCCTCCACTTT. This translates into CASRTGYNSPLHF.

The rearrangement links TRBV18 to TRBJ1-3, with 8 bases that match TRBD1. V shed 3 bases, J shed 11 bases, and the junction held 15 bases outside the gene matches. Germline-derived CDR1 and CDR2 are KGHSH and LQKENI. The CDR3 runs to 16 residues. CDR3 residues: CASSPLDRASMAPIYF. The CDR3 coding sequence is TGTGCCAGCTCACCCCTGGACAGGGCATCCATGGCACCCATATATTTT.

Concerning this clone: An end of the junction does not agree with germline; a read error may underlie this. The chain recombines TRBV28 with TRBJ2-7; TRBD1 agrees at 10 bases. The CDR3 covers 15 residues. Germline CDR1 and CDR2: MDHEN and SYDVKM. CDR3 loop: CASSSTGTGVGSPVF. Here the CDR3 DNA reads TGTGCCAGCAGTTCAACCGGGACAGGGGTAGGTAGTCCGGTGTTC.

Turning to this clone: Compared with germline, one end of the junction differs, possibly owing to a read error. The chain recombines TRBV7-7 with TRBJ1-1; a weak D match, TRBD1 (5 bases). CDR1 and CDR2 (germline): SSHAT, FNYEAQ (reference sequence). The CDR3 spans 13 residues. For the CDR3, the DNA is TGTGCTAGCAGCTTAGCCGATGGACACCGAGCTTTCTTT. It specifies CASSLADGHRAFF.

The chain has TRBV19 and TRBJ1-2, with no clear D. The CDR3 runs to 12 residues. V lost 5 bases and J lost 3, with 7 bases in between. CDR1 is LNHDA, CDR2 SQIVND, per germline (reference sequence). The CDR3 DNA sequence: TGTGCCAGTAGTTCTGACTACTATGGCTACACCTTC. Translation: CASSSDYYGYTF.

In DNA form, the CDR3 reads TGTGCCAGCAGCACTATCCGCGGACTAGCGGGAGAGTTATCCTACAATGAGCAGTTCTTC. Its protein product is CASSTIRGLAGELSYNEQFF. The chain has TRBV11-3 and TRBJ2-1; 13 bases are a match to TRBD2. In germline, CDR1 is SGHNT, CDR2 YENEEA. The CDR3 sequence is 20 residues long. V lost 5 bases to trimming and J lost 1 base; unmatched junction nucleotides: 14.

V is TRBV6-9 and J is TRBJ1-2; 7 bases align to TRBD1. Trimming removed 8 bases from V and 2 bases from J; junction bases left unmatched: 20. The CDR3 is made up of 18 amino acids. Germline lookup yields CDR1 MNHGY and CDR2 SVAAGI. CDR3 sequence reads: CASYLQGGQPRSNYGYTF. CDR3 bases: TGTGCCAGCTACCTTCAGGGGGGACAACCCCGATCGAACTATGGCTACACCTTC.

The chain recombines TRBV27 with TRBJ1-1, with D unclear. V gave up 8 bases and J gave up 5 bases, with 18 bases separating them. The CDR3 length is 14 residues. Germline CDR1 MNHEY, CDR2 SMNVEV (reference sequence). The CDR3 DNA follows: TGTGCCAGCCATCCAATCGACGGGCGGACTGAAGCTTTCTTT. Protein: CASHPIDGRTEAFF.

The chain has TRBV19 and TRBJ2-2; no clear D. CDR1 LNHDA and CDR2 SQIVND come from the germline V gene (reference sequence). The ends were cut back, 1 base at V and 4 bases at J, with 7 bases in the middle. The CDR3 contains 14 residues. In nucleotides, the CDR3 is TGTGCCAGTAGTATAGCCATATTCACCGGGGAGCTGTTTTTT. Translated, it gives CASSIAIFTGELFF.